This is a list of T cell receptor beta chains from one sample in a study of blood T cell repertoires in COVID-19. Using immunoSEQ multiplex PCR, the repertoire was profiled, and TCRdb retains in-frame clones only, with some absent. The table records 150,000 or so clones, about 89% of them present only once. The sequenced sample was peripheral blood. The receptors come from a woman in her 70s with COVID-19, enrolled during active disease. CDR3s include the opening cysteine and the closing phenylalanine or tryptophan. Each record gives: clone size, V gene, D gene, J gene, CDR3 DNA, CDR3 protein. The D gene is left open where the match is weak. Size values are once, few and many counts, or a class for expanded clones, and some rows have none.

abundance: NA
v_gene: TRBV7-8
d_gene: TRBD1
j_gene: TRBJ1-2
CDR3nt: TGTGCCAGCAGCTTAGATCCCCGAGGACAGGTTTATGGCTACACCTTC
CDR3aa: CASSLDPRGQVYGYTF

abundance: NA
v_gene: TRBV28
d_gene: NA
j_gene: TRBJ1-4
CDR3nt: TGTGCCAGCACCGGGACACCGAGAGCACACGCAACTAATGAAAAACTGTTTTTT
CDR3aa: CASTGTPRAHATNEKLFF

abundance: NA
v_gene: TRBV6-6
d_gene: NA
j_gene: TRBJ2-3
CDR3nt: TGTGCCAGCAGTTACTCGAATCCCCAGGGGACAGATACGCAGTATTTT
CDR3aa: CASSYSNPQGTDTQYF

abundance: NA
v_gene: TRBV6-1
d_gene: NA
j_gene: TRBJ1-5
CDR3nt: TGTGCCAGCAGTGAAAGGATGGGGCTCAGCAATCAGCCCCAGCATTTT
CDR3aa: CASSERMGLSNQPQHF

abundance: NA
v_gene: TRBV7-3
d_gene: NA
j_gene: TRBJ1-1
CDR3nt: TGTGCCAGCAGCTTAAGGGGGGATCGTGAAGCTTTCTTT
CDR3aa: CASSLRGDREAFF

abundance: NA
v_gene: TRBV19
d_gene: NA
j_gene: TRBJ2-7
CDR3nt: TGTGCCAGTAGTATGGGCTGGGCAGCTACCTACGAGCAGTACTTC
CDR3aa: CASSMGWAATYEQYF

abundance: once
v_gene: TRBV9
d_gene: TRBD2
j_gene: TRBJ2-5
CDR3nt: TGTGCCAGCAGCGTAGGGAATAGCGGGGAGACCCAGTACTTC
CDR3aa: CASSVGNSGETQYF

abundance: NA
v_gene: TRBV5-1
d_gene: TRBD2
j_gene: TRBJ2-3
CDR3nt: TGCGCCAGCAGCTTGGCCCTAGCGGGGGGCACAGATACGCAGTATTTT
CDR3aa: CASSLALAGGTDTQYF

abundance: NA
v_gene: TRBV5-4
d_gene: TRBD1
j_gene: TRBJ2-6
CDR3nt: TGTGCCAGCAGCTCGAACGACAGGGGAGCCTCCTCTGGGGCCAACGTCCTGACTTTC
CDR3aa: CASSSNDRGASSGANVLTF

abundance: NA
v_gene: TRBV5-1
d_gene: TRBD1
j_gene: TRBJ1-2
CDR3nt: TGCGCCAGCAGCTTGGCAGGGGACAGAGCTCGCGGCTACACCTTC
CDR3aa: CASSLAGDRARGYTF

abundance: NA
v_gene: TRBV30
d_gene: TRBD1
j_gene: TRBJ1-5
CDR3nt: TGTGCCTGGAGTCTTACAGGGGGAATAAATCAGCCCCAGCATTTT
CDR3aa: CAWSLTGGINQPQHF

abundance: NA
v_gene: TRBV23-1
d_gene: NA
j_gene: TRBJ2-5
CDR3nt: TGCGCCAGCAGACCCAAATCAAGGGGCGAGACCCAGTACTTC
CDR3aa: CASRPKSRGETQYF

abundance: NA
v_gene: TRBV3-1/TRBV3-2
d_gene: TRBD1
j_gene: TRBJ1-2
CDR3nt: TGTGCCAGCAGCCAAACGACAGGGACTAACTATGGCTACACCTTC
CDR3aa: CASSQTTGTNYGYTF

abundance: NA
v_gene: TRBV13
d_gene: TRBD1
j_gene: TRBJ1-1
CDR3nt: TGTGCCAGCAGCGCCTCCCCCGGGACAGGGGTGAACACTGAAGCTTTCTTT
CDR3aa: CASSASPGTGVNTEAFF

abundance: NA
v_gene: TRBV7-2
d_gene: NA
j_gene: TRBJ2-1
CDR3nt: TGTGCCAGCAGCTTTGGGAGGTCTGAGCAGTTCTTC
CDR3aa: CASSFGRSEQFF

abundance: NA
v_gene: TRBV7-6
d_gene: TRBD2
j_gene: TRBJ2-7
CDR3nt: TGTGCCAGCAGCTCGCCGGGGGGGCGAGGGGAGCAGTACTTC
CDR3aa: CASSSPGGRGEQYF

abundance: NA
v_gene: TRBV28
d_gene: TRBD2
j_gene: TRBJ2-3
CDR3nt: TGTGCCAGCAACGAAAGCGGGGGCAGGTGGTATTTT
CDR3aa: CASNESGGRWYF

abundance: NA
v_gene: TRBV10-3
d_gene: TRBD1
j_gene: TRBJ1-3
CDR3nt: TGTGCCATCAGTGATCAGGACAGGGTCTCTGGAAACACCATATATTTT
CDR3aa: CAISDQDRVSGNTIYF

abundance: NA
v_gene: TRBV2
d_gene: NA
j_gene: TRBJ1-6
CDR3nt: TGTGCCAGCAGTGAACGGCTCCCAATCGGGTCACCCCTCCACTTT
CDR3aa: CASSERLPIGSPLHF

abundance: NA
v_gene: TRBV28
d_gene: NA
j_gene: TRBJ2-3
CDR3nt: TGTGCCAGCGGCGGCCTCACAGATACGCAGTATTTT
CDR3aa: CASGGLTDTQYF

abundance: NA
v_gene: TRBV18
d_gene: NA
j_gene: TRBJ2-7
CDR3nt: TGTGCCAGCTCATCCCTCTACGAGCAGTACTTC
CDR3aa: CASSSLYEQYF

abundance: once
v_gene: TRBV28
d_gene: NA
j_gene: TRBJ1-1
CDR3nt: TGTGCCAGCAGTTTAGTAAGGGGCAGGACTGAAGCTTTCTTT
CDR3aa: CASSLVRGRTEAFF

abundance: NA
v_gene: TRBV6-2/TRBV6-3
d_gene: NA
j_gene: TRBJ1-2
CDR3nt: TGTGCCAGCAGTTACTTCCCAGGTGACCTCCCCGGCTACACCTTC
CDR3aa: CASSYFPGDLPGYTF

abundance: NA
v_gene: TRBV28
d_gene: NA
j_gene: TRBJ1-3
CDR3nt: TGTGCCAGCAGTTTCCCAGGGTCAGGAAACACCATATATTTT
CDR3aa: CASSFPGSGNTIYF

abundance: NA
v_gene: TRBV29-1
d_gene: TRBD2
j_gene: TRBJ2-1
CDR3nt: TGCAGCGTTATGAGCGGGACTTCGGGGGGTGAGCAGTTCTTC
CDR3aa: CSVMSGTSGGEQFF

abundance: NA
v_gene: TRBV19
d_gene: NA
j_gene: TRBJ2-5
CDR3nt: TGTGCCAGTAGTATGGGGGGGCTCCGGGGGACCCAGTACTTC
CDR3aa: CASSMGGLRGTQYF

abundance: NA
v_gene: TRBV30
d_gene: NA
j_gene: TRBJ1-2
CDR3nt: TGTGCCTGGAGTAACACCTATGGCTACACCTTC
CDR3aa: CAWSNTYGYTF

abundance: NA
v_gene: TRBV6-1
d_gene: NA
j_gene: TRBJ2-3
CDR3nt: TGTGCCAGCAGTGAAGCGGCCCTTTTTGGTGCAGATACGCAGTATTTT
CDR3aa: CASSEAALFGADTQYF

abundance: NA
v_gene: TRBV7-9
d_gene: TRBD1
j_gene: TRBJ1-1
CDR3nt: TGTGCCAGCAGCTTAGCAGGACAGGGAATGACGGCTTTCTTT
CDR3aa: CASSLAGQGMTAFF